This TCR beta chain emerged from a study of Graves' ophthalmopathy and Graves' hyperthyroidism (dated by TCRdb to the late 2010s). With respect to the entire study: Peripheral blood was collected before any treatment was given, at the time of initial diagnosis. The study used TCR beta repertoire signatures to distinguish Graves' ophthalmopathy from Graves' hyperthyroidism and to predict progression to ophthalmopathy. In total, 135 blood samples were TCR-sequenced: 40 to 45 ophthalmopathy, under 85 hyperthyroidism and approximately 17 hyperthyroidism-to-ophthalmopathy patients. To explore V-J signatures that separate ophthalmopathy from hyperthyroidism, a discovery set of 95 to 100 patients was enrolled, consisting of about 41 with ophthalmopathy and around 57 with stable hyperthyroidism. For independent validation, a separate cohort was made up of 18 hyperthyroidism patients plus 17 patients who later progressed from hyperthyroidism to ophthalmopathy. In about six hyperthyroidism patients, the T-cell repertoire of thyroid tissue was compared with the T-cell repertoire of blood. After sampling, hyperthyroidism patients received methimazole starting at 30 mg daily, and ophthalmopathy patients received high-dose intravenous methylprednisolone. The paper as a whole reports these results and caveats: In cross-validation, the 13-signature model distinguished ophthalmopathy from stable hyperthyroidism with approximately 88% sensitivity and roughly 81% specificity, and in the test set the corresponding values were around 80% and 75%. Sample size was not predetermined statistically, and investigators were not blinded to group allocation. Most expanded thyroid clonotypes with frequency above 0.001 were also detected in blood, suggesting blood repertoires may reflect the thyroid immune response. In validation, the model predicted ophthalmopathy progression with more than 55% sensitivity and approximately 75% specificity; 12 predicted patients were CT-confirmed with GO in a median of approximately six months.

The CDR3, cysteine through phenylalanine, is 15 amino acids long. Only the CDR3 part of the read is kept: 45 bases, read in frame from the first base. The germline V gene (reference sequence) specifies LNHDA as CDR1 and SQIVND as CDR2. The junction shows trimming of 3 bases on V and 6 bases on J, and the gene matches do not reach 6 bases of it. For repertoire sequencing, TCR beta CDR3 regions were amplified from RNA transcripts. The first round was an RT-PCR using HTBI primers with the Qiagen OneStep RT-PCR kit, and this first round was followed by a second-round multiplex PCR, then size selection and purification. Sequencing of the libraries was carried out on an Illumina HiSeq2000 in paired-end mode with 100 bp reads. The original methods were these. SOAPnuke was used for read processing, and reads with adapters, uncalled bases, a mean Phred below 15, or no exact constant-primer or identifier match were discarded. COPE v1.2.5 was used to merge the high-quality paired reads. Clonotypes were defined as unique nucleotide sequences and were aligned to IMGT TRB V, D and J references using MiTCR v1.1. Analysis was restricted to V-J combinations with a frequency above 0.0001, which covered approximately 99% of repertoires. For each V-J combination, a TCR clonal expansion and chaos score was defined as F50 clonal expansion divided by the chaos observed in the TCRdist matrix. Welch's t-statistics and random forest were used to narrow the features down to more than 10 V-J combinations, which were then fed into a naive Bayes classifier. The Morisita-Horn index was used to measure how similar the thyroid and blood repertoires were. TCRdb itself trimmed the public reads at Q25 with fastp, ran MiXCR and retained productive beta chains. Identical CDR3 protein sequences are pooled into one entry, listed with their most common genes and DNA. Clone size and V and J calls follow TCRdb, not the original study. This sample is represented by almost 750,000 distinct CDR3 sequences; 40% of them were singletons. Approximately 43% of the sample rests with the top ten.

This clonotype has just a few counts. Its cognate antigen has yet to be identified. Per-nucleotide qualities are absent, and no much larger clonotype sits a single base away. Patients with ophthalmopathy had moderately to severely active disease, with a Clinical Activity Score of 3 or more, a NOSPECS grade of 4 or more, and a disease duration of less than 3 months. Anyone with other autoimmune diseases, uncontrolled infections, pregnancy or lactation was excluded from the study. Diagnosis was based on clinical symptoms, serum thyroxine, TRAb, thyroid ultrasound and orbital computed tomography. PBMCs were isolated from 10 ml of fresh peripheral blood by Ficoll-Paque density gradient centrifugation. Total RNA was extracted using Trizol reagent, and RNA quality was checked on an Agilent 2100 Bioanalyzer.

The V gene is TRBV19 and the J gene is TRBJ2-2, and TRBD2 matches 8 of the central bases. The sample was peripheral blood. This TCR was recovered from an adult man with Graves' ophthalmopathy. The nucleotides read TGTGCCAGTAGTATCGGGACTAGTAGATCCGGGGAGCTGTTTTTT. Its translation is CASSIGTSRSGELFF.